The 19 T cell receptor beta chains below all came from one sample that was sequenced in a study of cytomegalovirus exposure and HLA in healthy donors. PCR involved 60 Vbeta and 13 Jbeta primers. Clones were sequenced by immunoSEQ multiplex PCR, and TCRdb holds only the in-frame ones, with some missing. The sample includes about 110,000 clones, 70% to 85% of them seen just once. Sequencing used PBMCs. The receptors derive from a woman aged 18-35 years in good health and CMV-seronegative.

The V call is TRBV4-3, the J call TRBJ1-3; TRBD1 might be the D (5 bases). The CDR3 is made up of 16 amino acids. The V and J ends lost 0 bases and 2 bases respectively, with 11 bases between them. Germline V gene lookup returns CDR1 LGHNA and CDR2 YSLEER. CDR3 residues: CASSQDPPGTGNTIYF. The CDR3 DNA is TGCGCCAGCAGCCAAGATCCCCCAGGGACTGGAAACACCATATATTTT.

The rearrangement links TRBV30 to TRBJ2-1; perhaps TRBD2 as D (6 bases). This CDR3 comprises 11 residues. V shed 5 bases and J shed 8 bases, with 10 bases lying between them. Per germline, CDR1 GTSNPN and CDR2 SVGIG (reference sequence). CDR3 sequence reads: CAWGRGYEQFF. DNA for the CDR3: TGTGCCTGGGGGCGGGGTTATGAGCAGTTCTTC. The full variable domain, rest sourced from reference TRBV30 and TRBJ2-1, is SQTIHQWPATLVQPVGSPLSLECTVEGTSNPNLYWYRQAAGRGLQLLFYSVGIGQISSEVPQNLSASRPQDRQFILSSKKLLLSDSGFYLCAWGRGYEQFFGPGTRLTVL.

This clone occurred a few times. V is TRBV6-6 and J is TRBJ1-3; tentative D call: TRBD1 (6 bases). The CDR3 has 14 residues. V shed 6 bases and J shed 0 bases, with 9 bases lying between them. Germline V gene lookup returns CDR1 MNHNY and CDR2 SVGAGI (reference sequence). The CDR3 protein is CASSSTGSGNTIYF. The CDR3 DNA follows: TGTGCCAGCAGCTCGACAGGCTCTGGAAACACCATATATTTT.

This clone was seen a single time. J is TRBJ1-4 and V is TRBV5-1, with 8 bases that match TRBD1. The germline V gene encodes CDR1 SGHRS and CDR2 YFSETQ. V lost 4 bases, J lost 5 bases, and 4 bases stayed unmatched. The CDR3 spans 14 residues. The CDR3: CASSPGQGNEKLFF. The DNA of the CDR3 is TGCGCCAGCAGCCCCGGACAGGGCAATGAAAAACTGTTTTTT.

This chain links TRBV27 with TRBJ2-1, with 7 bases identical to TRBD1. Trimming cost V 4 bases and J 5 bases; bases outside gene matches: 2. CDR1 MNHEY and CDR2 SMNVEV come from the germline V gene (reference sequence). This CDR3 spans 13 amino acids. DNA of the CDR3: TGTGCCAGCAGTTGGACAGGTAACAATGAGCAGTTCTTC. Its protein product is CASSWTGNNEQFF.

J is TRBJ2-1 and V is TRBV7-6, with D possibly matching TRBD2 (5 bases). The CDR3 contains 15 residues. The germline V and J ends were trimmed by 3 bases and 7 bases, with 16 bases remaining between them. The germline V gene has CDR1 SGHVS and CDR2 FNYEAQ. This chain's CDR3 is CASSFDREERNEQFF. DNA for the CDR3: TGTGCCAGCAGCTTTGACCGGGAAGAAAGGAATGAGCAGTTCTTC.

The rearrangement links TRBV5-1 to TRBJ2-5; no reliable D call. Per germline, CDR1 SGHRS and CDR2 YFSETQ. This CDR3 contains 15 residues. V was trimmed by 0 bases and J by 2 bases, leaving 11 bases between them. CDR3 in amino acids: CASSLADTVQETQYF. DNA for the CDR3: TGCGCCAGCAGCTTGGCCGATACGGTGCAAGAGACCCAGTACTTC.

The gene calls are TRBV5-6 and TRBJ1-2; TRBD1 might be the D (5 bases). The CDR3 loop spans 14 amino acids. Germline V gene data show CDR1 as SGHDT and CDR2 as YYEEEE. V lost 0 bases and J 3 bases, leaving 9 bases between the germline ends. The CDR3 reads CASSLGGVHYGYTF. The CDR3 nucleotides are TGTGCCAGCAGCTTGGGGGGGGTCCACTATGGCTACACCTTC.

The chain joins TRBV6-1 to TRBJ2-2; TRBD1 aligns across 8 bases. After removal of 4 bases from V and 9 bases from J, the junction contained 4 bases not matched to a gene. The CDR3 is made up of 13 amino acids. Germline CDR1 MNHNS, CDR2 SASEGT. Written as DNA, the CDR3 is TGTGCCAGCAGTGGTCCAGGGGGCCGGGAGCTGTTTTTT. Its translation is CASSGPGGRELFF.

The chain links TRBV19 to TRBJ2-3; 9 bases are shared with TRBD1. The CDR3 loop spans 15 amino acids. V lost 1 base to trimming and J lost 1 base; unmatched junction nucleotides: 0. Germline CDR1 reads LNHDA; CDR2 reads SQIVND (reference sequence). The DNA of the CDR3 is TGTGCCAGTAGTATAGGGACAGGGGGCACAGATACGCAGTATTTT. Its protein is CASSIGTGGTDTQYF. The variable domain in full, with the rest retrieved from reference TRBV19 and TRBJ2-3, is DGGITQSPKYLFRKEGQNVTLSCEQNLNHDAMYWYRQDPGQGLRLIYYSQIVNDFQKGDIAEGYSVSREKKESFPLTVTSAQKNPTAFYLCASSIGTGGTDTQYFGPGTRLTVL.

J is TRBJ1-2 and V is TRBV5-1, with 9 bases aligning to TRBD1. CDR3 length equals 17 residues. Germline V gives CDR1 SGHRS, CDR2 YFSETQ. V dropped 4 bases and J dropped 4; count of bases not matched to a gene: 14. The CDR3 protein is CASSLRDREPLLYGYTF. DNA of the CDR3: TGCGCCAGCAGCCTCCGGGACAGGGAGCCTCTTCTCTATGGCTACACCTTC.

This clone was seen just once. This chain joins TRBV7-6 and TRBJ1-2; possibly TRBD1 for D (5 bases). Germline-derived CDR1 and CDR2 are SGHVS and FNYEAQ. V was shortened by 1 base and J by 4 bases, with 13 bases between the two germline ends. The CDR3 covers 15 residues. In nucleotides, the CDR3 is TGTGCCAGCAGCTTAGTTGATGAAGGGGCCTATGGCTACACCTTC. It translates to CASSLVDEGAYGYTF.

This chain links TRBV5-1 with TRBJ1-4; 8 nucleotides agree with TRBD1. In germline, CDR1 is SGHRS, CDR2 YFSETQ. CDR3 length: 16 amino acids. V trimming: 4 bases; J trimming: 3 bases; junction bases outside the gene matches: 8. The CDR3 here is CASSPTNRGSNEKLFF. The CDR3 DNA follows: TGCGCCAGCAGCCCGACCAACAGGGGGTCTAATGAAAAACTGTTTTTT.

The J gene is TRBJ1-2, the V gene TRBV18; D is ambiguous. Per germline, CDR1 KGHSH and CDR2 LQKENI. The CDR3 contains 16 residues. V gave up 2 bases and J gave up 4 bases, with 17 bases separating them. CDR3 loop: CASSPSLLLEGYGYTF. As DNA, the CDR3 is TGTGCCAGCTCACCATCTTTACTCCTTGAGGGCTATGGCTACACCTTC.

The CDR3 nucleotides are TGTGCCACCAGCCAAAGCACAGGTAGCAATCAGCCCCAGCATTTT. Its translation is CATSQSTGSNQPQHF. The V and J genes are TRBV15 and TRBJ1-5; tentatively, D is TRBD1 (5 bases). Deletions cut 5 bases from V and 0 bases from J, with 11 bases between. The CDR3 is 15 residues long. Germline values: CDR1 LNHNV, CDR2 YYDKDF (reference sequence).

V usage is TRBV11-3 and J usage is TRBJ1-1; 7 bases map to TRBD1. Germline V lookup: CDR1 SGHNT, CDR2 YENEEA. The CDR3 is 15 residues long. The trim removed 5 bases at V and 0 bases at J, leaving 6 bases unmatched. DNA for the CDR3: TGTGCCAGCAGCCCCGACGGGACAGTGAACACTGAAGCTTTCTTT. Amino acids: CASSPDGTVNTEAFF.

V usage is TRBV7-6 and J usage is TRBJ2-1; the match to TRBD1 covers 9 bases. The germline V gene encodes CDR1 SGHVS and CDR2 FNYEAQ. V gave up 3 bases and J gave up 3 bases; unmatched junction bases: 3. CDR3 length: 15 amino acids. DNA of the CDR3: TGTGCCAGCAGCTTGGGGGGACAGGGCTACAATGAGCAGTTCTTC. It encodes CASSLGGQGYNEQFF.

V is TRBV11-2 and J is TRBJ2-5; 8 bases fit TRBD2. Looked up from germline, CDR1 is SGHAT and CDR2 is FQNNGV. The CDR3 consists of 12 residues. V shed 5 bases, J shed 5 bases, and the junction held 1 base outside the gene matches. This chain's CDR3 is CASSREGETQYF. The CDR3 coding sequence is TGTGCCAGCAGCCGGGAGGGGGAGACCCAGTACTTC.

V usage is TRBV6-4 and J usage is TRBJ2-2; 10 bases line up with TRBD1. This CDR3 has 16 residues. V shed 5 bases, J shed 4 bases, and the junction held 7 bases outside the gene matches. Germline lookup yields CDR1 MRHNA and CDR2 SNTAGT. The CDR3 loop reads CASSLGQGVSTGELFF. The CDR3 DNA follows: TGTGCCAGCAGTCTCGGACAGGGGGTTAGCACCGGGGAGCTGTTTTTT.